Sequencing of this TCR beta chain was carried out in a study of CD8+CD57+ T cells in acquired aplastic anemia. At the level of the study: Sorted CD4+ plus CD8+ cells gave DNA averaging roughly 2.9 ug. Where healthy donors were concerned, CD4+ cells averaged roughly 11 million reads.

The CDR3 is made up of 15 amino acids. Germline assignment: CDR1 SGHRS and CDR2 YFSETQ. V lost 1 base and J 4 bases, leaving 12 bases between the germline ends. Using genomic DNA as the template, TCR beta VDJ and CDR3 profiling was carried out. MiXCR, run by TCRdb on the reads, gives a single entry per CDR3 protein. The sample holds some 150,000 distinct CDR3 sequences, roughly two fifths seen once. This clonotype was counted ten times or more. Antigen specificity is unknown. Findings of the study overall: Between patients and controls, about 30 CD8+ CDR3 sequences were found in common.

Specimen: sorted CD4+, CD8+, or CD8+CD57+ T cells (not recorded which) from PBMCs. This chain links TRBV5-1 with TRBJ2-1; D uncertain. The receptor was isolated from a human donor in good health, serving as a control. For the CDR3, the DNA is TGCGCCAGCAGCTTGTCACAGCCTGGATACAATGAGCAGTTCTTC. The encoded protein is CASSLSQPGYNEQFF. Based on the CDR3 plus reference TRBV5-1 and TRBJ2-1, the full variable domain is KAGVTQTPRYLIKTRGQQVTLSCSPISGHRSVSWYQQTPGQGLQFLFEYFSETQRNKGNFPGRFSGRQFSNSRSEMNVSTLELGDSALYLCASSLSQPGYNEQFFGPGTRLTVL.